This entry is about one TCR beta chain. Its antigen is unknown. This sample was taken from a study of cytomegalovirus exposure and HLA in healthy donors. General study points: It has been reported that TCR beta sequences accurately predicted the HLA-A and HLA-B alleles of most subjects. Segments of the TCR beta V type were, in most cases, productive about 90% or about 30% of the time in an earlier analysis.

This CDR3 spans 15 amino acids. Germline V lookup: CDR1 SGHAT, CDR2 FQNNGV. The J segment lost 0 bases and the V segment lost 5 bases, leaving 6 bases of the junction unmatched. PCR involved 60 Vbeta and 13 Jbeta primers. Only in-frame clones appear in the TCRdb table, and some are missing; sequencing was by immunoSEQ multiplex PCR. The repertoire has around 200,000 clones, around 80% of them found once; the top ten carry approximately 0.22%. The chain joins TRBV11-2 to TRBJ2-7, with 8 nucleotides matching TRBD2. The sequence derives from a girl aged 2-10 years in good health and CMV-seronegative. Material: PBMCs. CDR3 in DNA: TGTGCCAGCAGCCGAACTAGCGGCCCCTCCTACGAGCAGTACTTC. This encodes CASSRTSGPSYEQYF.